This TCR beta chain was captured in a study of neurological immune-mediated disorders. TCRdb recomputed calls from the 5' RACE reads with MiXCR, one row per CDR3 protein. The table lists tens of thousands of distinct CDR3 sequences, 3% to 4.5% of them singletons. This clonotype came up many times. This TCR was recovered from a man aged 25 to 40 with multiple sclerosis. Material for sequencing was PBMCs.

CDR3 in DNA: TGTGCCAGCAGCTTAGTTCCCCCCTATGGAGCGGAGAAGAGGCCCAACGAGCAGTACTTC. Protein sequence: CASSLVPPYGAEKRPNEQYF. The chain couples TRBV7-6 to TRBJ2-7; weak D call: TRBD2 (5 bases). The germline V and J ends were trimmed by 1 base and 5 bases, with 30 bases remaining between them. The CDR3 has 20 amino acids. From germline, CDR1 is SGHVS and CDR2 FNYEAQ.